This entry lists 21 T cell receptor beta chains sequenced from one sample in a study of lymphopenia after photon versus proton radiotherapy. Profiled with immunoSEQ multiplex PCR; TCRdb holds only in-frame clones, not every one. The sample records about 50,000 clones, about 92% being singletons. Sequencing was performed on peripheral blood, taken from a patient treated with photon-based radiotherapy. The receptors come from a woman in her forties with cholangiocarcinoma.

This clone was seen only a few times. The chain carries TRBV6-1 and TRBJ2-1, with D possibly being TRBD2 (5 bases). Trimming removed 4 bases from V and 8 bases from J, with 15 bases in between. Per germline, CDR1 MNHNS and CDR2 SASEGT. The CDR3 loop spans 14 amino acids. CDR3 loop: CASSARVLGYEQFF. The CDR3 DNA reads TGTGCCAGCAGTGCGAGGGTTCTAGGGTATGAGCAGTTCTTC.

The genes are TRBV6-6 and TRBJ1-1, with D unresolved. Germline values: CDR1 MNHNY, CDR2 SVGAGI (reference sequence). Trimming removed 4 bases at V and 3 bases at J, with 12 bases between. This CDR3 comprises 14 residues. The chain's CDR3 is CASSSPGGDTEAFF. CDR3 coding DNA: TGTGCCAGCAGTTCGCCTGGTGGGGACACTGAAGCTTTCTTT.

This clone was picked up one time. CDR3 protein: CASSQEPRKDDFFSYNEQFF. CDR3 DNA sequence: TGTGCCAGCAGCCAAGAACCTAGGAAGGACGACTTTTTCTCCTACAATGAGCAGTTCTTC. J is TRBJ2-1 and V is TRBV14; D is uncertain. Trimming took 0 bases from V and 0 from J, leaving 21 bases between them. Germline V gene data show CDR1 as SGHDN and CDR2 as FVKESK. The CDR3 extends over 20 amino acids.

The chain combines TRBV7-8 with TRBJ2-5, with TRBD2 matching over 14 bases. V lost 5 bases and J lost 6; bases outside the gene matches: 5. Germline lookup yields CDR1 SGHVS and CDR2 FQNEAQ. CDR3 length equals 15 residues. DNA of the CDR3: TGTGCCAGCAGCGACGGGACTAGCGGGGGACAGACCCAGTACTTC. The encoded protein is CASSDGTSGGQTQYF.

The chain is built from TRBV11-2 and TRBJ1-6, with a weak D call TRBD1 (5 bases). Germline CDR1 is SGHAT and CDR2 is FQNNGV. Deletions cut 7 bases from V and 0 bases from J, with 22 bases between. This CDR3 comprises 19 residues. The CDR3 region is CASTSSVGDLLSYNSPLHF. CDR3 nucleotides: TGTGCCAGCACCTCCTCGGTGGGGGATTTACTCTCCTATAATTCACCCCTCCACTTT. The full variable domain, in which reference TRBV11-2 and TRBJ1-6 provide the parts outside the CDR3, is EAGVAQSPRYKIIEKRQSVAFWCNPISGHATLYWYQQILGQGPKLLIQFQNNGVVDDSQLPKDRFSAERLKGVDSTLKIQPAKLEDSAVYLCASTSSVGDLLSYNSPLHFGNGTRLTVT.

V gene TRBV5-6 combines with J gene TRBJ1-1; possibly TRBD1 for D (5 bases). The germline V and J ends were trimmed by 3 bases and 11 bases, with 17 bases remaining between them. Germline CDR1 SGHDT, CDR2 YYEEEE. This CDR3 is built from 13 residues. CDR3 sequence: CASSSSGGGNAFF. Here the CDR3 DNA reads TGTGCCAGCAGCTCGAGTGGTGGGGGGAACGCTTTCTTT.

This clone has only one observation. The chain links TRBV9 to TRBJ1-1; no definite D call. The CDR3 runs 14 residues. The V end lost 0 bases, the J end lost 2 bases, and 8 bases lay between the germline ends. Looked up from germline, CDR1 is SGDLS and CDR2 is YYNGEE. This CDR3 is CASSVGQYNTEAFF. The CDR3 DNA reads as TGTGCCAGCAGCGTAGGGCAGTATAACACTGAAGCTTTCTTT.

The CDR3 DNA is TGTGCCAGTAGTAAGGAGAGGACCGTAAGCTCCTACGAGCAGTACTTC. Encoded protein: CASSKERTVSSYEQYF. The chain links TRBV19 to TRBJ2-7; unclear D gene. Trimming removed 4 bases from V and 0 bases from J, with 16 bases in between. CDR1 is LNHDA and CDR2 is SQIVND in the germline V gene (reference sequence). The CDR3 runs to 16 residues.

The chain carries TRBV14 and TRBJ2-3; no clear D gene. V dropped 1 base and J dropped 5 bases, with 10 bases sitting between them. CDR3 length equals 14 residues. CDR1 and CDR2 (germline): SGHDN, FVKESK. CDR3 in DNA: TGTGCCAGCAGCCAAGTAAGGGTGGGAGATACGCAGTATTTT. Encoded protein: CASSQVRVGDTQYF. The variable domain in full, with the rest retrieved from reference TRBV14 and TRBJ2-3, is EAGVTQFPSHSVIEKGQTVTLRCDPISGHDNLYWYRRVMGKEIKFLLHFVKESKQDESGMPNNRFLAERTGGTYSTLKVQPAELEDSGVYFCASSQVRVGDTQYFGPGTRLTVL.

The chain is built from TRBV2 and TRBJ1-6, with D possibly matching TRBD1 (6 bases). In germline, CDR1 is SNHLY, CDR2 FYNNEI. CDR3 length: 14 amino acids. Trimming shortened V by 6 bases and J by 7 bases, and 13 bases separated the two germline ends. The CDR3 DNA reads TGTGCCAGCAGGCCCCGGGGGCGGAATTCACCCCTCCACTTT. This gives the protein CASRPRGRNSPLHF.

This chain uses TRBV5-4 with TRBJ2-1; D is unclear. The germline V gene encodes CDR1 SGHNT and CDR2 YYREEE (reference sequence). Trimming removed 0 bases at V and 9 bases at J, with 7 bases between. The CDR3 runs to 12 residues. The CDR3 sequence is CASSLALGEQFF. CDR3 coding DNA: TGTGCCAGCAGCTTGGCCCTTGGTGAGCAGTTCTTC. The full variable domain, its missing parts supplied by reference TRBV5-4 and TRBJ2-1, is ETGVTQSPTHLIKTRGQQVTLRCSSQSGHNTVSWYQQALGQGPQFIFQYYREEENGRGNFPPRFSGLQFPNYSSELNVNALELDDSALYLCASSLALGEQFFGPGTRLTVL.

The genes are TRBV30 and TRBJ2-7; 9 bases map to TRBD2. V lost 3 bases to trimming and J lost 3 bases; unmatched junction nucleotides: 9. Germline CDR1 and CDR2: GTSNPN and SVGIG (reference sequence). The CDR3 has 15 amino acids. Here the CDR3 reads CAWSQGVAGVYEQYF. CDR3 sequence (DNA): TGTGCCTGGAGCCAGGGGGTAGCGGGGGTCTACGAGCAGTACTTC.

The gene calls are TRBV7-3 and TRBJ2-2; perhaps D is TRBD1 or TRBD2 (5 bases each). Germline V gives CDR1 SGHTA, CDR2 FQGTGA. This CDR3 contains 14 residues. Trimming took 7 bases from V and 6 from J, leaving 15 bases between them. The CDR3 DNA reads as TGTGCCAGCAACCCGGGACCAGGTCCCGGGGAGCTGTTTTTT. This encodes CASNPGPGPGELFF.

The V and J genes are TRBV10-2 and TRBJ2-1; the D is unclear. The V end was cut by 4 bases, the J end by 2 bases, with 9 bases between. Germline assignment: CDR1 WSHSY and CDR2 SAAADI. The CDR3 loop spans 14 amino acids. The DNA of the CDR3 is TGCGCCAGCAGTGGAGGTAGTCCCTACAATGAGCAGTTCTTC. Translated: CASSGGSPYNEQFF.

The chain employs TRBV30 and TRBJ2-7, with D tentatively TRBD2 (6 bases). V was cut by 4 bases and J by 6 bases, with 13 bases left in between. There are 12 residues in the CDR3. Looked up from germline, CDR1 is GTSNPN and CDR2 is SVGIG (reference sequence). CDR3 nucleotides: TGTGCCTGGATGCGGGAACCGGGCGAGCAGTACTTC. It specifies CAWMREPGEQYF. The complete variable domain, with remaining parts taken from reference TRBV30 and TRBJ2-7, reads SQTIHQWPATLVQPVGSPLSLECTVEGTSNPNLYWYRQAAGRGLQLLFYSVGIGQISSEVPQNLSASRPQDRQFILSSKKLLLSDSGFYLCAWMREPGEQYFGPGTRLTVT.

The rearrangement uses TRBV5-1 and TRBJ2-1; D perhaps matches TRBD2 (6 bases). The V gene's germline CDR1 is SGHRS and CDR2 YFSETQ. Between the trimmed V and J ends, which lost 4 bases and 6 bases, there was a span of 20 bases. CDR3 length: 16 amino acids. Here the CDR3 reads CASSTAEGGVGNEQFF. CDR3 sequence (DNA): TGCGCCAGCAGCACCGCCGAGGGCGGGGTGGGCAATGAGCAGTTCTTC.

CDR3 protein: CASRDSGGMAEAFF. CDR3 DNA: TGTGCCAGCAGGGACTCTGGGGGGATGGCTGAAGCTTTCTTT. The V and J genes are TRBV2 and TRBJ1-1, with D maybe TRBD1 (5 bases). The CDR3 length is 14 residues. V lost 6 bases and J lost 6, with 17 bases in between. Per germline, CDR1 SNHLY and CDR2 FYNNEI.

The chain is built from TRBV5-1 and TRBJ1-5, with D unclear. Between the trimmed V and J ends, which lost 4 bases and 0 bases, there was a span of 8 bases. CDR1 SGHRS and CDR2 YFSETQ come from the germline V gene. There are 14 residues in the CDR3. The CDR3 here is CASSPAGSNQPQHF. The CDR3 DNA reads TGCGCCAGCAGCCCGGCGGGTAGCAATCAGCCCCAGCATTTT.

J is TRBJ2-5 and V is TRBV7-8; D call uncertain. Germline CDR1 is SGHVS and CDR2 is FQNEAQ. CDR3 length equals 14 residues. V was pared by 2 bases and J by 1 base, with 8 bases between. CDR3: CASSLSLSQETQYF. The CDR3 region has the DNA TGTGCCAGCAGCTTAAGTCTATCCCAAGAGACCCAGTACTTC.

The rearrangement joins TRBV28 to TRBJ2-6; D possibly matches TRBD1 or TRBD2 (5 bases each). Germline values: CDR1 MDHEN, CDR2 SYDVKM. With 8 bases removed from V and 7 bases from J, the gap between germline ends came to 15 bases. There are 14 residues in the CDR3. CDR3: CASCCGGLANVLTF. In DNA form, the CDR3 reads TGTGCCAGCTGTTGTGGGGGTCTAGCCAACGTCCTGACTTTC.

The rearrangement joins TRBV28 to TRBJ1-6; no firm D call. V lost 3 bases and J 6 bases, leaving 9 bases between the germline ends. The germline gives CDR1 MDHEN, CDR2 SYDVKM. The CDR3 loop spans 14 amino acids. CDR3 sequence reads: CASSLGLGNSPLHF. For the CDR3, the DNA is TGTGCCAGCAGTTTGGGGTTGGGTAATTCACCCCTCCACTTT.